This T cell receptor beta chain originates from a study of cytomegalovirus exposure and HLA in healthy donors. In the PCR, 60 Vbeta and 13 Jbeta primers were used. Measured with immunoSEQ multiplex PCR; TCRdb has only the in-frame clones, and not every one. This table holds about 87,000 clones, 75% to 80% found once. General observations from the study: TCR sequences were mostly rare, though some public TCRs occurred in many donors. Altogether, around 160 TCR beta chains were recorded as cytomegalovirus-associated. Sequencing artifact likely explains a cluster of highly shared sequence variants. Prediction of most subjects' HLA-A and HLA-B alleles by TCR beta sequences was reportedly accurate.

Details on this clone: Antigen: not known.

The CDR3 extends over 15 amino acids. Trimming removed 7 bases from V and 6 bases from J, with 18 bases in between. Germline CDR1 reads SNHLY; CDR2 reads FYNNEI. The receptor was isolated from a woman in her thirties or forties in good health and CMV-seronegative. The chain couples TRBV2 to TRBJ2-2; no firm D call. Sequencing was done on a sample of PBMCs. CDR3 protein: CASTLLTASPGELFF. CDR3 bases: TGTGCCAGCACGCTTCTGACTGCGTCCCCCGGGGAGCTGTTTTTT.